These T cell receptor beta chains were read from a single sample in a study of T cells in Graves' hyperthyroidism and ophthalmopathy. MiXCR, run by TCRdb on the multiplex PCR reads, gives a single entry per CDR3 protein. The table lists fewer than 650,000 distinct CDR3 sequences, roughly 14% of them singletons. Sample: blood. The receptors derive from a woman aged 40 to 49 with Graves' ophthalmopathy. CDR3s include the opening cysteine and the closing phenylalanine or tryptophan. D genes are given only for firm matches. Size is stated for part of the rows, as once, few or many counts, or as a class when the clone is expanded.

d_gene: TRBD1
v_gene: TRBV6-2/TRBV6-3
j_gene: TRBJ2-4
len: 16
abundance: many
CDR3nt: TGTGCCAGCAGTTCCGACAGGGGCGACGCCAAAAACATTCAGTACTTC
CDR3aa: CASSSDRGDAKNIQYF

d_gene: .
v_gene: TRBV27
j_gene: TRBJ2-7
len: 14
abundance: many
CDR3nt: TGTGCCAGCAGTTTACAGGGAAGGGGCTACGAGCAGTACTTC
CDR3aa: CASSLQGRGYEQYF

d_gene: TRBD2
v_gene: TRBV7-2
j_gene: TRBJ2-7
len: 15
abundance: .
CDR3nt: TGTGCCAGCAGCCGAAAGAGCGGGAGTCCCGACGAGCAGTACTTC
CDR3aa: CASSRKSGSPDEQYF

d_gene: .
v_gene: TRBV6-1
j_gene: TRBJ1-1
len: 15
abundance: few
CDR3nt: TGTGCCAGCAGTGAGGTCAGGGCGGTAAAAACTGAAGCTTTCTTT
CDR3aa: CASSEVRAVKTEAFF

d_gene: .
v_gene: TRBV10-1
j_gene: TRBJ2-7
len: 17
abundance: .
CDR3nt: TGCGCCAGCAGTGAGCCGAATGAAGTAGCGACCGCCTACGAGCAGTACTTC
CDR3aa: CASSEPNEVATAYEQYF

d_gene: .
v_gene: TRBV15
j_gene: TRBJ1-5
len: 12
abundance: many
CDR3nt: TGTGCCACCAGCAGATTCGGTCAGCCCCAGCATTTT
CDR3aa: CATSRFGQPQHF

d_gene: .
v_gene: TRBV25-1
j_gene: TRBJ1-1
len: 16
abundance: many
CDR3nt: TGTGCCAGCAGTGAATCCGGGGGGCAAAGAGGCACTGAAGCTTTCTTT
CDR3aa: CASSESGGQRGTEAFF

d_gene: TRBD1
v_gene: TRBV7-6
j_gene: TRBJ2-7
len: 16
abundance: many
CDR3nt: TGTGCCAGCAGTTTTACACCGGGACAGGGTTTGCTCGAGCAGTACTTC
CDR3aa: CASSFTPGQGLLEQYF

d_gene: .
v_gene: TRBV12-3/TRBV12-4
j_gene: TRBJ2-7
len: 13
abundance: many
CDR3nt: TGTGCCAGCAGTCTAGACCCTGGCAGCGAGCAGTACTTC
CDR3aa: CASSLDPGSEQYF

d_gene: TRBD2
v_gene: TRBV5-1
j_gene: TRBJ2-5
len: 16
abundance: .
CDR3nt: TGCGCCAGCAGCTTTGTACTAGCGGGAGGTCAAGAGACCCAGTACTTC
CDR3aa: CASSFVLAGGQETQYF

d_gene: .
v_gene: TRBV12-3/TRBV12-4
j_gene: TRBJ1-5
len: 15
abundance: many
CDR3nt: TGTGCCAGCAGTTTGGGCAGGGCGGGCAATCAGCCCCAGCATTTT
CDR3aa: CASSLGRAGNQPQHF

d_gene: .
v_gene: TRBV19
j_gene: TRBJ2-5
len: 13
abundance: many
CDR3nt: TGTGCCAGTACCAATGGGGGGGCGGAGACCCAGTACTTC
CDR3aa: CASTNGGAETQYF

d_gene: .
v_gene: TRBV10-2
j_gene: TRBJ2-7
len: 15
abundance: many
CDR3nt: TGCGCCAGCAGTGATAGGGCAGGACTCTCCTACGAGCAGTACTTC
CDR3aa: CASSDRAGLSYEQYF

d_gene: .
v_gene: TRBV10-2
j_gene: TRBJ1-1
len: 15
abundance: few
CDR3nt: TGCGCCAGCAGGGGGACGGGGCACGCGGGCACTGAAGCTTTCTTT
CDR3aa: CASRGTGHAGTEAFF

d_gene: .
v_gene: TRBV27
j_gene: TRBJ2-7
len: 14
abundance: many
CDR3nt: TGTGCCAGCAGTTCCCGTCAAACCTCCTACGAGCAGTACTTC
CDR3aa: CASSSRQTSYEQYF

d_gene: TRBD1
v_gene: TRBV11-2
j_gene: TRBJ1-1
len: 15
abundance: many
CDR3nt: TGTGCCAGCAGCTTAAGGTGGGACAGGAACACTGAAGCTTTCTTT
CDR3aa: CASSLRWDRNTEAFF

d_gene: TRBD2
v_gene: TRBV24-1
j_gene: TRBJ2-2
len: 15
abundance: many
CDR3nt: TGTGCCACCAGTGGACTAGCGGCGAACACCGGGGAGCTGTTTTTT
CDR3aa: CATSGLAANTGELFF

d_gene: TRBD2
v_gene: TRBV6-2/TRBV6-3
j_gene: TRBJ2-7
len: 15
abundance: many
CDR3nt: TGTGCCAGCAGGACGTTAAGCGGGAGTTTTTACGAGCAGTACTTC
CDR3aa: CASRTLSGSFYEQYF

d_gene: TRBD1
v_gene: TRBV6-2/TRBV6-3
j_gene: TRBJ1-5
len: 17
abundance: many
CDR3nt: TGTGCCAGCAGTTACGCCGGTGGGAGGGGGCGAGATCAGCCCCAGCATTTT
CDR3aa: CASSYAGGRGRDQPQHF

d_gene: .
v_gene: TRBV20-1
j_gene: TRBJ2-7
len: 12
abundance: many
CDR3nt: TGCAGTGCCAGTACTAATGCCTACGAGCAGTACTTC
CDR3aa: CSASTNAYEQYF

d_gene: TRBD1
v_gene: TRBV2
j_gene: TRBJ1-5
len: 19
abundance: many
CDR3nt: TGTGCCAGCAGGGCGACAGGGGGGGACTCCCGACGACGCAATCAGCCCCAGCATTTT
CDR3aa: CASRATGGDSRRRNQPQHF

d_gene: .
v_gene: TRBV12-3/TRBV12-4
j_gene: TRBJ1-6
len: 15
abundance: few
CDR3nt: TGTGCCAGCACCCTGGGACATTCTTATAATTCACCCCTCCACTTT
CDR3aa: CASTLGHSYNSPLHF

d_gene: .
v_gene: TRBV9
j_gene: TRBJ2-2
len: 13
abundance: many
CDR3nt: TGTGCCAGCAGGGGGACGAACACCGGGGAGCTGTTTTTT
CDR3aa: CASRGTNTGELFF

d_gene: .
v_gene: TRBV3-1
j_gene: TRBJ2-7
len: 14
abundance: many
CDR3nt: TGTGCCAGCAGCCAACGTAGCGGAGCCTACGAGCAGTACTTC
CDR3aa: CASSQRSGAYEQYF

d_gene: .
v_gene: TRBV6-2/TRBV6-3
j_gene: TRBJ1-5
len: 15
abundance: few
CDR3nt: TGTGCCAGCAGTTACAGGGCGAGTAGCAATCAGCCCCAGCATTTT
CDR3aa: CASSYRASSNQPQHF

d_gene: .
v_gene: TRBV18
j_gene: TRBJ2-7
len: 13
abundance: few
CDR3nt: TGTGCCAGCTCACCAAAGGCCGACAGCGTCAAGTACTTC
CDR3aa: CASSPKADSVKYF

d_gene: .
v_gene: TRBV6-5
j_gene: TRBJ2-7
len: 14
abundance: many
CDR3nt: TGTGCCAGCAGTTACGACGGGACAAAGAACGAGCAGTACTTC
CDR3aa: CASSYDGTKNEQYF

d_gene: .
v_gene: TRBV7-9
j_gene: TRBJ1-1
len: 15
abundance: .
CDR3nt: TGTGCCAGCAGCTTAGACGGACGGAGAAACACTGAAGCTTTCTTT
CDR3aa: CASSLDGRRNTEAFF

d_gene: .
v_gene: TRBV6-1
j_gene: TRBJ1-6
len: 16
abundance: many
CDR3nt: TGTGCCAGCAGTGTCGGGGCAAGCTTCTATAATTCACCCCTCCACTTT
CDR3aa: CASSVGASFYNSPLHF

d_gene: .
v_gene: TRBV6-2/TRBV6-3
j_gene: TRBJ2-7
len: 14
abundance: .
CDR3nt: TGTGCCAGCAGCGCCCCTACGGAACAAGTCGGGCAGTACTTC
CDR3aa: CASSAPTEQVGQYF

d_gene: TRBD2
v_gene: TRBV6-1
j_gene: TRBJ2-2
len: 16
abundance: many
CDR3nt: TGTGCCAGCAGGGATATAGCGGGAGGGAGTACCGGGGAGCTGTTTTTT
CDR3aa: CASRDIAGGSTGELFF

d_gene: .
v_gene: TRBV28
j_gene: TRBJ1-1
len: 12
abundance: many
CDR3nt: TGTGCCAGCAGCACTGGACAGTTTGAAGCTTTCTTT
CDR3aa: CASSTGQFEAFF

d_gene: TRBD2
v_gene: TRBV28
j_gene: TRBJ2-7
len: 15
abundance: .
CDR3nt: TGTGCCAGCAAACTAGAGGGACTAGCGGACTACGAGCAGTACTTC
CDR3aa: CASKLEGLADYEQYF

d_gene: .
v_gene: TRBV19
j_gene: TRBJ2-7
len: 15
abundance: .
CDR3nt: TGTGCCAGTAGTATTGCGCAGGGGCCCTCCTACGAGCAGTACTTC
CDR3aa: CASSIAQGPSYEQYF

d_gene: TRBD1
v_gene: TRBV28
j_gene: TRBJ2-5
len: 14
abundance: .
CDR3nt: TGTGCCAGCAGAGCGACAGGGGGCGAAGAGACCCAGTACTTC
CDR3aa: CASRATGGEETQYF

d_gene: TRBD1
v_gene: TRBV7-8
j_gene: TRBJ1-1
len: 15
abundance: many
CDR3nt: TGTGCCAGCAGCTTAGGGAACAGGGGTTGGCCTGAAGCTTTCTTT
CDR3aa: CASSLGNRGWPEAFF

d_gene: .
v_gene: TRBV4-2
j_gene: TRBJ2-7
len: 16
abundance: .
CDR3nt: TGTGCCAGCAGCCCCTCAGCGGGGCAGGGGGGCTACGAGCAGTACTTC
CDR3aa: CASSPSAGQGGYEQYF

d_gene: .
v_gene: TRBV12-3/TRBV12-4
j_gene: TRBJ2-7
len: 12
abundance: many
CDR3nt: TGTGCCAGCAGTTTCCAGGACTACGAGCAGTACTTC
CDR3aa: CASSFQDYEQYF

d_gene: .
v_gene: TRBV19
j_gene: TRBJ1-1
len: 15
abundance: many
CDR3nt: TGTGCCAGTACCCAGATTGGGGGAGGGGACACTGAAGCTTTCTTT
CDR3aa: CASTQIGGGDTEAFF